The rows below give T cell receptor beta chains drawn from one sample of a study of technical replicates of blood from several donors. The table came from immunoSEQ multiplex PCR; TCRdb's copy has only in-frame clones and leaves some out. The sample has about 74,000 clones; 70% to 90% are singletons. The material sequenced was PBMCs. Receptors originate from a human donor in good health. Some clones in this sample may be carry-over from other donors' samples. CDR3s include the opening cysteine and the closing phenylalanine or tryptophan. Fields, in order: clone size, V gene, D gene, J gene, CDR3 DNA, CDR3 protein. The D gene is left open where the match is weak. Only part of the rows carry a size: once, few, many, or a class if the clone is expanded.

>-|TRBV28|TRBD2|TRBJ2-7
TGTGCCAGCCTGATGCGGGGACTAGCGGGGGAGCAGTACTTC
CASLMRGLAGEQYF
>-|TRBV7-2|-|TRBJ1-2
TGTGCCAGCAGCTTAACCGGGATTAGCTATGGCTACACCTTC
CASSLTGISYGYTF
>-|TRBV19|TRBD1|TRBJ2-2
TGTGCCAGTATGGACAGGGTTTGGGGGTCCGGGGAGCTGTTTTTT
CASMDRVWGSGELFF
>-|TRBV19|-|TRBJ2-5
TGTGCCAGTAGGCAGGCGGGGGAGACCCAGTACTTC
CASRQAGETQYF
>once|TRBV29-1|-|TRBJ2-7
TGCAGCGTTGTGCCCTCGGGCAGGGGTTCGTACGAGCAGTACTTC
CSVVPSGRGSYEQYF
>-|TRBV11-2|-|TRBJ2-7
TGTGCCAGCAGCTTAGGACCGCAGGGCGACGAGCAGTACTTC
CASSLGPQGDEQYF
>-|TRBV5-1|-|TRBJ2-1
TGCGCCAGCAGACTAAACAATGAGCAGTTCTTC
CASRLNNEQFF
>-|TRBV27|TRBD1|TRBJ1-5
TGTGCCAGCAGTTTAGACAGGGTTCGTCCCCAGCATTTT
CASSLDRVRPQHF
>-|TRBV6-5|TRBD1|TRBJ1-5
TGTGCCAGCAGTTACTCGGGACAGGGGGGCAATCAGCCCCAGCATTTT
CASSYSGQGGNQPQHF
>-|TRBV9|-|TRBJ2-5
TGTGCCAGCAGCGTAGGGCCGGGGAAAGAGACCCAGTACTTC
CASSVGPGKETQYF
>-|TRBV30|-|TRBJ1-1
TGTGCCTGGAGTGGACAGATGAACACTGAAGCTTTCTTT
CAWSGQMNTEAFF
>-|TRBV7-9|TRBD2|TRBJ2-7
TGTGCCAGCAGCTTAGTGATCTCTAGCGGGACGATCCACGAGCAGTACTTC
CASSLVISSGTIHEQYF
>-|TRBV18|TRBD1|TRBJ1-4
TGTGCCAGCTCAAGAGCCGGGACAGGGAATGAAAAACTGTTTTTT
CASSRAGTGNEKLFF
>-|TRBV6-1|TRBD2|TRBJ2-3
TGTGCCAGCAGGTCCGGGACTAGCGGGACAGATACGCAGTATTTT
CASRSGTSGTDTQYF
>-|TRBV5-6|TRBD2|TRBJ2-5
TGTGCCAGCAGCACGGGACTAGCGGGGACCCGGGGGGAGACCCAGTACTTC
CASSTGLAGTRGETQYF
>-|TRBV5-6|TRBD1|TRBJ2-5
TGTGCCAGCAGACCTGGGACAGGGGCAGGGACCCAGTACTTC
CASRPGTGAGTQYF
>-|TRBV27|TRBD1|TRBJ1-4
TGTGCCAGCAGCGCACGGATGGACAGGGGTGAAAAACTGTTTTTT
CASSARMDRGEKLFF
>-|TRBV7-8|TRBD2|TRBJ2-1
TGTGCCAGCAGCCGCCCGGGAGGAGGGCAGTTCTTC
CASSRPGGGQFF
>-|TRBV7-6|-|TRBJ2-4
TGTGCCAGCAGCTTCCGTCCAGCCAAAAACATTCAGTACTTC
CASSFRPAKNIQYF
>-|TRBV23-1|-|TRBJ1-5
TGCGCCAGCAGGCGCATGTGGGGCTGGTCGGACGATCAGCCCCAGCATTTT
CASRRMWGWSDDQPQHF
>-|TRBV16|-|TRBJ1-2
TGTGCCAGCAGCCTAACAGGGAACTATGGCTACACCTTC
CASSLTGNYGYTF
>-|TRBV7-6|TRBD2|TRBJ2-2
TGTGCCAGCAGCTCAACACTAGCGGGGGATACGAACACCGGGGAGCTGTTTTTT
CASSSTLAGDTNTGELFF
>-|TRBV29-1|-|TRBJ1-5
TGCAGCGTTGTGGGGCCGGATCAGCCCCAGCATTTT
CSVVGPDQPQHF
>few|TRBV5-4|TRBD1|TRBJ1-2
TGTGCCAGCAGCCTACAGGGGATGAGCTATGGCTACACCTTC
CASSLQGMSYGYTF
>-|TRBV27|TRBD1|TRBJ1-4
TGTGCCAGCAGCCCCATTCAGGGGGATGAAAAACTGTTTTTT
CASSPIQGDEKLFF
>-|TRBV4-1|TRBD1|TRBJ1-2
TGCGCCAGCAGCCAAGAAGGATTCCGACGTTCGGGACAGAACTATGGCTACACCTTC
CASSQEGFRRSGQNYGYTF
>-|TRBV7-9|TRBD1|TRBJ2-7
TGTGCCAGCAGCCTAGTCGGGACAGGGGGCTACGAGCAGTACTTC
CASSLVGTGGYEQYF
>-|TRBV7-3|-|TRBJ2-4
TGTGCCAGCAAAGGTAGGGGGGGTTGGAACATTCAGTACTTC
CASKGRGGWNIQYF
>-|TRBV6-5|-|TRBJ2-7
TGTGCCAGCAGTTACTCGAAGCAGGCTGTCTCCTACGAGCAGTACTTC
CASSYSKQAVSYEQYF
>-|TRBV1|-|TRBJ1-4
TGCACCAGCAGCCAAGATCTCCTGGGGGCAACGACTAATGAAAAACTGTTTTTT
CTSSQDLLGATTNEKLFF
>-|TRBV7-6|TRBD2|TRBJ2-5
TGTGCCAGCAGCTTATACTCTCGACTAGCGGAAAAAGAGACCCAGTACTTC
CASSLYSRLAEKETQYF
>few|TRBV6-1|-|TRBJ1-2
TGTGCCAGCAGTGAGGGGGGGGCCTTTGGCTACACCTTC
CASSEGGAFGYTF
>-|TRBV5-1|TRBD1|TRBJ1-5
TGCGCCAGCAGCTTAGGGACAGGGGGAAATCAGCCCCAGCATTTT
CASSLGTGGNQPQHF
>-|TRBV11-3|-|TRBJ2-7
TGTGCCAGCAGCGCCATACTGAGCTCCTACGAGCAGTACTTC
CASSAILSSYEQYF
>-|TRBV7-2|-|TRBJ1-1
TGTGCCAGCACCCGGGAAAGGGCAGAAGCTTTCTTT
CASTRERAEAFF
>-|TRBV11-1|TRBD2|TRBJ2-1
TGTGCCAGCAGCGCGCCGGGACTAGCGGGTTACAATGAGCAGTTCTTC
CASSAPGLAGYNEQFF
>-|TRBV5-8|-|TRBJ2-2
TGTGCCAGCAGCTTACCTGGTCGGTGGGCCACCGGGGAGCTGTTTTTT
CASSLPGRWATGELFF
>-|TRBV6-1|-|TRBJ1-1
TGTGCCAGCAGTGATCGGAACACTGAAGCTTTCTTT
CASSDRNTEAFF
>-|TRBV5-6|-|TRBJ2-2
TGTGCCAGCAGTTCCCAAACTAGAGAATCGAACACCGGGGAGCTGTTTTTT
CASSSQTRESNTGELFF
>-|TRBV6-5|-|TRBJ2-7
TGTGCCAGCAGTTACTTTACAGGAGCTGGATACGAGCAGTACTTC
CASSYFTGAGYEQYF
>-|TRBV5-1|TRBD2|TRBJ2-1
TGCGCCAGCAGATCTAGCGGGGGGTTTTCCTACAATGAGCAGTTCTTC
CASRSSGGFSYNEQFF
>-|TRBV5-1|TRBD2|TRBJ2-1
TGCGCCAGCAATGGGGATTTGGCGGGAGGCCTCTACAATGAGCAGTTCTTC
CASNGDLAGGLYNEQFF
>few|TRBV19|-|TRBJ1-2
TGTGCCAGTACACCCCAGCCCGGGTCGGAGGGCTACACCTTC
CASTPQPGSEGYTF
>-|TRBV6-1|-|TRBJ1-1
TGTGCCAGCAGTGAAGGGGCAGGGTACTTGAACACTGAAGCTTTCTTT
CASSEGAGYLNTEAFF
>-|TRBV4-2|TRBD1|TRBJ2-3
TGTGCCAGCAGCCATGACCTAAACAGGGGAACTGGTCCAGATACGCAGTATTTT
CASSHDLNRGTGPDTQYF
>few|TRBV5-4|TRBD1|TRBJ1-1
TGTGCCAGCGGGGGACAGGGGGCCGAAGCTTTCTTT
CASGGQGAEAFF